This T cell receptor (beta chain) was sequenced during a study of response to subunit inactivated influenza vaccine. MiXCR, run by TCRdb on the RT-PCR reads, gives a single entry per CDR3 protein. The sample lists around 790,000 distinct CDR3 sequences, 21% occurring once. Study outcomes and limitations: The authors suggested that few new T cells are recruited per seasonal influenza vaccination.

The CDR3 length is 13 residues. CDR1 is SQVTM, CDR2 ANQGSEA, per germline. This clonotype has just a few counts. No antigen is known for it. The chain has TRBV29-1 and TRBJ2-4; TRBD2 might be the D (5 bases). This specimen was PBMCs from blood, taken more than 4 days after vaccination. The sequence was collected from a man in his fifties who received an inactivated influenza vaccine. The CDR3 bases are TGCACCGTCCGGGATGTAGCCAAAAACATTCAGTACTTC. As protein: CTVRDVAKNIQYF. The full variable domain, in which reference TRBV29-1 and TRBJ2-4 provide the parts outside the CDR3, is SAVISQKPSRDICQRGTSLTIQCQVDSQVTMMFWYRQQPGQSLTLIATANQGSEATYESGFVIDKFPISRPNLTFSTLTVSNMSPEDSSIYLCTVRDVAKNIQYFGAGTRLSVL.